This TCR beta chain was sequenced for a study of T cells after yellow fever vaccination. General study points: The booster saw the reappearance of most primary-vaccination clones (roughly 95% CD4, around 90% CD8).

The study made its TCR cDNA through 5'RACE template switching. That step introduced a universal primer site along with UMIs. TCRdb re-derived calls from the 5' RACE reads in MiXCR, one entry per CDR3 protein. Among about 300,000 distinct CDR3 sequences, roughly 6.8% were seen once, and the ten largest hold roughly a sixth. This clonotype was observed a handful of times. Its target is unknown. Sequencing was performed on PBMCs, taken about 41 days after the first yellow fever vaccination. The origin of this receptor is a man between 18 and 35 years old who received the YFV17D yellow fever vaccine.

The CDR3 spells CASSLTGSSGANVLTF. CDR3 nucleotide sequence: TGCGCCAGCAGCTTGACCGGGAGCTCTGGGGCCAACGTCCTGACTTTC. The genes are TRBV5-1 and TRBJ2-6; possibly TRBD2 for D (6 bases). Germline V CDR1 and CDR2: SGHRS, YFSETQ. V was shortened by 1 base and J by 0 bases, with 8 bases between the two germline ends. CDR3 length equals 16 residues.